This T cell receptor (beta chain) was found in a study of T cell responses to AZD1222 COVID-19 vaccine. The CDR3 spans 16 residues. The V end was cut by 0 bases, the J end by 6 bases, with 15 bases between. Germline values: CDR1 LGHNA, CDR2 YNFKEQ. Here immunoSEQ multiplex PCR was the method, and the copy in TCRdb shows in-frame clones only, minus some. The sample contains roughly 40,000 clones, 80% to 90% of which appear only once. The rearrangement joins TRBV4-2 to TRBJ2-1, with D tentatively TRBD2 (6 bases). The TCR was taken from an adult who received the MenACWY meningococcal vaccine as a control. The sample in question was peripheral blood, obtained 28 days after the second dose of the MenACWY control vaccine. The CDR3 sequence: CASSQDPARGINEQFF. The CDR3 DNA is TGTGCCAGCAGCCAAGATCCAGCCCGGGGGATCAATGAGCAGTTCTTC.